This T cell receptor beta chain was sequenced in a study of cytotoxic CD8 clonotypes in ibrutinib-treated CLL. Study details: Mean per-sample yields comprised around 250,000 productive templates and tens of thousands of productive rearrangements. Study-level results: Public clonotypes, an uncommon group, contracted or remained stable on treatment. There were differences in sampling times between sustained-remission and progressing patients. Clonality measured at baseline exceeded age-matched healthy donors, tracking circulating CD8+ T-cell counts.

Points on this clone: Its target is not known.

The CDR3 totals 15 residues. The trim removed 6 bases at V and 4 bases at J, leaving 5 bases unmatched. Germline CDR1 reads MNHEY; CDR2 reads SVGAGI. Sequencing used immunoSEQ multiplex PCR; TCRdb keeps in-frame clones, though not all of them. The data show approximately 130,000 clones, approximately 81% seen once. The genes are TRBV6-5 and TRBJ2-2, with TRBD1 matching 10 bases. The sample was PBMCs, taken after 24 months of ibrutinib treatment. The TCR sequence derives from a human donor with chronic lymphocytic leukemia. CDR3 DNA sequence: TGTGCCAGCAGCCTAAGACAGGGGGCCACCGGGGAGCTGTTTTTT. Amino acid sequence: CASSLRQGATGELFF.